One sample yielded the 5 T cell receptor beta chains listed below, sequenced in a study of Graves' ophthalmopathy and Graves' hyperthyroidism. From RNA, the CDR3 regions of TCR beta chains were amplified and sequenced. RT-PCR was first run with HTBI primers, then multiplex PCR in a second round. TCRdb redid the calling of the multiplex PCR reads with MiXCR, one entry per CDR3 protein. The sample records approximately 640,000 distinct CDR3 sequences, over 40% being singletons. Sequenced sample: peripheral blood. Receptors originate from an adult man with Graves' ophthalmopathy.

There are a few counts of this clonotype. The CDR3 DNA reads TGTGCCAGCAGCTCAAATACAGTTTACGAGCAGTACTTC. This gives the protein CASSSNTVYEQYF. V usage is TRBV7-8 and J usage is TRBJ2-7; D uncertain. Trimming took off 4 bases at V and 4 bases at J, with 11 bases between the two ends. Looked up from germline, CDR1 is SGHVS and CDR2 is FQNEAQ. The CDR3 has 13 amino acids.

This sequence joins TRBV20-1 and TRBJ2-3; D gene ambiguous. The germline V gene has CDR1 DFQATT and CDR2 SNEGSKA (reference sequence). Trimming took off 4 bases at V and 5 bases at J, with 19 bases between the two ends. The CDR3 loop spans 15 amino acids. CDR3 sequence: CSATAPRLREDTQYF. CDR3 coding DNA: TGCAGTGCTACAGCACCCCGCCTAAGGGAAGATACGCAGTATTTT.

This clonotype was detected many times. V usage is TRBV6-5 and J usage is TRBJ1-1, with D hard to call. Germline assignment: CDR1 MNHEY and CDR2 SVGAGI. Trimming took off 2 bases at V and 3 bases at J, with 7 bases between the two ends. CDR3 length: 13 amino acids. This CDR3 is CASSYRQYTEAFF. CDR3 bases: TGTGCCAGCAGTTACAGGCAGTACACTGAAGCTTTCTTT.

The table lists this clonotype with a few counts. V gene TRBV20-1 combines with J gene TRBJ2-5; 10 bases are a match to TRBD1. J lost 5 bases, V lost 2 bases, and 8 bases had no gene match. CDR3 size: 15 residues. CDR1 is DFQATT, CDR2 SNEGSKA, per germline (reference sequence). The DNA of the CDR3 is TGCAGTGCTAGATCGGGACAGGGGAGTCTGGAGACCCAGTACTTC. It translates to CSARSGQGSLETQYF.

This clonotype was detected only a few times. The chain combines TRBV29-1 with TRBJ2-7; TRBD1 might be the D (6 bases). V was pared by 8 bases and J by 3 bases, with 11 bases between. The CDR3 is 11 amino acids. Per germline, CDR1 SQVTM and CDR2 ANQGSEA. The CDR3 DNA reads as TGCAGCCGATCCAGGGGCTACGAGCAGTACTTC. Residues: CSRSRGYEQYF.